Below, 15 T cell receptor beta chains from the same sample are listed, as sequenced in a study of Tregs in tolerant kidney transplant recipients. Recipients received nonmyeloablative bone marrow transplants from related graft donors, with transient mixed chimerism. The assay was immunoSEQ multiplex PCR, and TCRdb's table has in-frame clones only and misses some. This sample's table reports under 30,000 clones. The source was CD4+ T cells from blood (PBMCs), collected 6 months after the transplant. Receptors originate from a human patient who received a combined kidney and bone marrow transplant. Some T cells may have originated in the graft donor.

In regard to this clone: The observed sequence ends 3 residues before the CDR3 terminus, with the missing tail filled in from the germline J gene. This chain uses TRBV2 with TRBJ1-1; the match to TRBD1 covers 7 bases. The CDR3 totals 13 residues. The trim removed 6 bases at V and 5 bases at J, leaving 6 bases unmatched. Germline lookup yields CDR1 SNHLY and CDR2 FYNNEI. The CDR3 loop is CASSQQGRTEAFF. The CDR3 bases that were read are TGTGCCAGCAGCCAACAGGGGCGTACTGAA.

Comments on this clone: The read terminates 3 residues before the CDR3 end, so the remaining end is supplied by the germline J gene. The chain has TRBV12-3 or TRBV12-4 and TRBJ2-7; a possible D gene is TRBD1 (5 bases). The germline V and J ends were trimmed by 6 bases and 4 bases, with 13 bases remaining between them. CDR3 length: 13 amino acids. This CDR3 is CASRPPQGYEQYF. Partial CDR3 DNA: TGTGCCAGCAGACCTCCTCAGGGATACGAG.

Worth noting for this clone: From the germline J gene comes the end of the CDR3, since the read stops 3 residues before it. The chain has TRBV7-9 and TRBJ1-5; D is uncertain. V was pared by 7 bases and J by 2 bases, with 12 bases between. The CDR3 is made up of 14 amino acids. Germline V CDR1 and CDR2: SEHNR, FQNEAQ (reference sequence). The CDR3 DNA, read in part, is TGTGCCAGCAATGACGACTCCGGCAATCAGCCC. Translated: CASNDDSGNQP. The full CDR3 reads CASNDDSGNQPQHF. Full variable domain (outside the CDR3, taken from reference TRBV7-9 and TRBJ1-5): DTGVSQNPRHKITKRGQNVTFRCDPISEHNRLYWYRQTLGQGPEFLTYFQNEAQLEKSRLLSDRFSAERPKGSFSTLEIQRTEQGDSAMYLCASNDDSGNQPQHFGDGTRLSIL.

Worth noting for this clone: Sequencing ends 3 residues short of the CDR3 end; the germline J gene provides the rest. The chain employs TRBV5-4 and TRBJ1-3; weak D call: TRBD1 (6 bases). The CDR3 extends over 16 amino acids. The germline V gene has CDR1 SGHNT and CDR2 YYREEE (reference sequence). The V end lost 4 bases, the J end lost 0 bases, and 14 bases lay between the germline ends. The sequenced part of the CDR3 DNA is TGTGCCAGCAGCGTACAGGGAAGGAGCTCTGGAAACACC. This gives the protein CASSVQGRSSGNT. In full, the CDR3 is CASSVQGRSSGNTIYF.

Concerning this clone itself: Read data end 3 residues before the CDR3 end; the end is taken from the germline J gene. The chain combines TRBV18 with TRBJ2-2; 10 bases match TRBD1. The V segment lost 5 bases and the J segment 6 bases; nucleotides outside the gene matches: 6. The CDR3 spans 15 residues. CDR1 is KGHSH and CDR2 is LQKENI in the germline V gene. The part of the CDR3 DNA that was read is TGTGCCAGCTCAGAACGAGGGACAGGGGCCGGGGAG. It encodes CASSERGTGAGE. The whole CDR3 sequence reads CASSERGTGAGELFF.

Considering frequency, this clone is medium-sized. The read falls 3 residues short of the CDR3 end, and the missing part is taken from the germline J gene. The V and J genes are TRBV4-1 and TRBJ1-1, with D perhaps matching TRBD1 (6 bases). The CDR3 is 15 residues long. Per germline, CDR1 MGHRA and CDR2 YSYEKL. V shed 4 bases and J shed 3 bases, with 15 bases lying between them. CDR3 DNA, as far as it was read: TGCGCCAGCAGCCGCGGGCCCGCAGGGGACACTGAA. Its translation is CASSRGPAGDTE. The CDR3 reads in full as CASSRGPAGDTEAFF.

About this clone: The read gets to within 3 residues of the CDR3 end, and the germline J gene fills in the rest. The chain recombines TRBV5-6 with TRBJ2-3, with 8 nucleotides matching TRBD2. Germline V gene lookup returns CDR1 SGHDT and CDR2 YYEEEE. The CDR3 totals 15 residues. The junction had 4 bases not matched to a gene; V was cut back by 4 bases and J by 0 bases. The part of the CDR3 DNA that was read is TGTGCCAGCAGCGAGCGGGGGTCTAGCACAGATACG. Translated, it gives CASSERGSSTDT. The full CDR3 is CASSERGSSTDTQYF.

The CDR3 sequence is CSAEQNTGELFF. The sequenced part of the CDR3 DNA is TGCAGCGCCGAACAGAACACCGGGGAG. The V and J genes are TRBV29-1 and TRBJ2-2; D is unclear. The sequence runs out 3 residues before the end of the CDR3; the remainder is reconstructed from the germline J gene. Trimming cost V 7 bases and J 1 base, with 7 bases left between them. CDR1 and CDR2 (germline): SQVTM, ANQGSEA. The CDR3 is made up of 12 amino acids.

CDR3 protein: CASSAGTASFEKLFF. The part of the CDR3 DNA that was read is TGTGCCAGCAGTGCTGGGACAGCCAGCTTCGAAAAA. V usage is TRBV6-2 or TRBV6-3 and J usage is TRBJ1-4; 7 bases match TRBD1. The read stops 3 residues short of the end of the CDR3; the missing end is completed from the germline J gene. Trimming cost V 5 bases and J 8 bases; bases outside gene matches: 11. Germline V gene data show CDR1 as MNHEY and CDR2 as SVGEGT. The CDR3 totals 15 residues.

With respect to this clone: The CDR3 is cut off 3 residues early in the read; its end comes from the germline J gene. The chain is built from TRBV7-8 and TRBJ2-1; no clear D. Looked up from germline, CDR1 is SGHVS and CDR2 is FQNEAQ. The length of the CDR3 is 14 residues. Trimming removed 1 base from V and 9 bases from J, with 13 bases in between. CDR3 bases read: TGTGCCAGCAGCTTAGAACCCTCCCTATTTGAG. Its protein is CASSLEPSLFE. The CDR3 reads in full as CASSLEPSLFEQFF.

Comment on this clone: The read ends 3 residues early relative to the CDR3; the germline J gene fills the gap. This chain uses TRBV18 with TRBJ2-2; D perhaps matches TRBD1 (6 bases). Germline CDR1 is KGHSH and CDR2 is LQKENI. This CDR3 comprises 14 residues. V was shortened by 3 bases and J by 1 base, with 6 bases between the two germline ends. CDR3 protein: CASSPDRNTGELFF. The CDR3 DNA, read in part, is TGTGCCAGCTCACCGGACAGGAACACCGGGGAG.

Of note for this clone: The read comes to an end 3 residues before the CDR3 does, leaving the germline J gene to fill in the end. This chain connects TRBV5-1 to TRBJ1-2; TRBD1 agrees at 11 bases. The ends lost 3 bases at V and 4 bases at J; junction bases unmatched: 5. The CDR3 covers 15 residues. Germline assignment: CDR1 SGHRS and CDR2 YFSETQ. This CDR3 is CASSSRDRGTYGYTF. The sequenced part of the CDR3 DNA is TGCGCCAGCAGCTCTAGGGACAGGGGGACCTATGGC.

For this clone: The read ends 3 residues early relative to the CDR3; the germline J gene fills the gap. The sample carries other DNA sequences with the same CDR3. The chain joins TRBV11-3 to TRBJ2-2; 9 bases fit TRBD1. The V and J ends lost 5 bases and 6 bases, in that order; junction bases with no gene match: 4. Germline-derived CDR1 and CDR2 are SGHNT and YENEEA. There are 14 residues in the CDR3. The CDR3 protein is CASSAQGASGELFF. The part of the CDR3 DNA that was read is TGTGCCAGCAGCGCACAGGGGGCGTCCGGGGAG.

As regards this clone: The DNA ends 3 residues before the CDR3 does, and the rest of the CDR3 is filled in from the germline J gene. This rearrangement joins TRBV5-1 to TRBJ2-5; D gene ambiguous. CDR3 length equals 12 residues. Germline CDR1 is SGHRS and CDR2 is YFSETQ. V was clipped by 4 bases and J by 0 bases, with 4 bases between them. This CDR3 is CASSLYQETQYF. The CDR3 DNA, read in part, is TGCGCCAGCAGCCTGTACCAAGAGACC.

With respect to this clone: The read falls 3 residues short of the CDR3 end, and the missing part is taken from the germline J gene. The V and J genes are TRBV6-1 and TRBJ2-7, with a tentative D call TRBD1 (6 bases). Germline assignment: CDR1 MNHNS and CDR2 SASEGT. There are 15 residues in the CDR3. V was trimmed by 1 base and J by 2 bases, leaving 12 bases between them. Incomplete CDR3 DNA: TGTGCCAGCAGTGAAGTCCACAGGGCTGCCTACGAG. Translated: CASSEVHRAAYE. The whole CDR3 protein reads CASSEVHRAAYEQYF.